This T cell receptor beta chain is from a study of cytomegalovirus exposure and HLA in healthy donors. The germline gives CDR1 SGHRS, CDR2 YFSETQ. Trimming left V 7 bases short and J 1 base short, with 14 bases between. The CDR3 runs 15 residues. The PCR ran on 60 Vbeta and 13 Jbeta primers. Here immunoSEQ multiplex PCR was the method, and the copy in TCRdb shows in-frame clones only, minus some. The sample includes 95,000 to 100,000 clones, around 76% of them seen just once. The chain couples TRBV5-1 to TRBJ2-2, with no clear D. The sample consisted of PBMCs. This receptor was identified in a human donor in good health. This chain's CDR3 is CASGPRSLNTGELFF. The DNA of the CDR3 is TGCGCCAGCGGCCCGAGGTCTTTGAACACCGGGGAGCTGTTTTTT.